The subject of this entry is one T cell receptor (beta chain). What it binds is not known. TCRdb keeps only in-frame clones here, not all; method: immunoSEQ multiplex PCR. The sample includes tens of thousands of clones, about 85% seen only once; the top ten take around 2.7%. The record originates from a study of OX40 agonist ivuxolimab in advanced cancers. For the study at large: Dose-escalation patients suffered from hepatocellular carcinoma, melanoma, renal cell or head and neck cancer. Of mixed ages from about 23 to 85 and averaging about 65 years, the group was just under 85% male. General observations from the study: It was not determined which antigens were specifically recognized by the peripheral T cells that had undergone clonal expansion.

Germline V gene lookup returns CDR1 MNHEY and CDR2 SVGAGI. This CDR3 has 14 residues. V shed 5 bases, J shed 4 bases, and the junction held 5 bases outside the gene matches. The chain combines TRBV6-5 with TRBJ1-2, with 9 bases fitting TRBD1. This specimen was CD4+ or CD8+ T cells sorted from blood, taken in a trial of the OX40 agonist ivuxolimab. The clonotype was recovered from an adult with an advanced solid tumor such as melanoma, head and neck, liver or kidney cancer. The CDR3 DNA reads TGTGCCAGCAGTATCTCGACAGGGGGCTATGGCTACACCTTC. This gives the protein CASSISTGGYGYTF.